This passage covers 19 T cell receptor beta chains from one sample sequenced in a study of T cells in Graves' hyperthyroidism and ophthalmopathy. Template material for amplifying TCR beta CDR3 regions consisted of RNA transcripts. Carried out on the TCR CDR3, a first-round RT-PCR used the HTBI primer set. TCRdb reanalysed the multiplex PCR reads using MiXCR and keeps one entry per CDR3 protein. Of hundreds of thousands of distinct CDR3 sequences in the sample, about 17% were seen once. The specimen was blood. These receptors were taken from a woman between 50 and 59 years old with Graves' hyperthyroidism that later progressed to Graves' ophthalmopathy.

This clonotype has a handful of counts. The CDR3 DNA reads TGTGCCAGCACCACCCAGACTGCCTACGAGCAGTACTTC. Translated, it gives CASTTQTAYEQYF. The chain combines TRBV12-3 or TRBV12-4 with TRBJ2-7; D is unclear. V shed 7 bases and J shed 2 bases, with 12 bases lying between them. This CDR3 contains 13 residues.

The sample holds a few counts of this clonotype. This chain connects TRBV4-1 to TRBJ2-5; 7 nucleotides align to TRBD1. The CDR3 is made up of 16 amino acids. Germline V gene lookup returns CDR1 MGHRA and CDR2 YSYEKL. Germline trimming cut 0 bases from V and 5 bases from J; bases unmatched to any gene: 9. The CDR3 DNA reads TGCGCCAGCAGCCAAGAGACAGGGTATTTGTTTGAGACCCAGTACTTC. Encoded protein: CASSQETGYLFETQYF.

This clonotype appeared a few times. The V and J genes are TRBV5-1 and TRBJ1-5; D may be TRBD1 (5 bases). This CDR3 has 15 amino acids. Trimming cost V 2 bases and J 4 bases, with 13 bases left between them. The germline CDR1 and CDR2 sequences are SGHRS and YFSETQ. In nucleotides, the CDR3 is TGCGCCAGCAGCTTTGGGACGGACTTAAATCAGCCCCAGCATTTT. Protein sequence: CASSFGTDLNQPQHF.

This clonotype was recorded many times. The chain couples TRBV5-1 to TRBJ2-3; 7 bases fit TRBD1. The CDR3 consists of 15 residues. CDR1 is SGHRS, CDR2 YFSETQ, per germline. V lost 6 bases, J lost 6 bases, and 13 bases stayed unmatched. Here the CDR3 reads CASTLGKGAGDTQYF. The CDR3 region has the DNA TGCGCCAGCACCCTTGGAAAGGGGGCAGGCGATACGCAGTATTTT.

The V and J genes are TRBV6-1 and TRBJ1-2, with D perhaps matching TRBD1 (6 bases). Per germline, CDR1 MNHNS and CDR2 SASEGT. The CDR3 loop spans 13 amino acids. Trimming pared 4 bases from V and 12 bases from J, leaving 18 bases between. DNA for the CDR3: TGTGCCAGCAGTGTCAGGACAGCCTCTTCCAACACCTTC. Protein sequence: CASSVRTASSNTF.

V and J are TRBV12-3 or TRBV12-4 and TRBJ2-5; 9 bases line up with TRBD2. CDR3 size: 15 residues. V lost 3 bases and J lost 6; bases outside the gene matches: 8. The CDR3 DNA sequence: TGTGCCAGCAGTTTGACGGCGGGGGGGCGGCAGACCCAGTACTTC. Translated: CASSLTAGGRQTQYF.

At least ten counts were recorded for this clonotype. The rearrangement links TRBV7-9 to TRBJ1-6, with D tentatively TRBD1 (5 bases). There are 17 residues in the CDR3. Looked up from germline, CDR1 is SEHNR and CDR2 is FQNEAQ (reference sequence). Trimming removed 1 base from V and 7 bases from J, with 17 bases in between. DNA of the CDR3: TGTGCCAGCAGCTTAGGTTGGGACGGACTACAGAATTCACCCCTCCACTTT. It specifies CASSLGWDGLQNSPLHF.

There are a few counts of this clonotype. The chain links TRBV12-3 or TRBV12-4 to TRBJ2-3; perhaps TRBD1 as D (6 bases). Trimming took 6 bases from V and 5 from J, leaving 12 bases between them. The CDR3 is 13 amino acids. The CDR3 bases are TGTGCCAGCAGAACAGGGCTTGGAGATACGCAGTATTTT. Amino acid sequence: CASRTGLGDTQYF.

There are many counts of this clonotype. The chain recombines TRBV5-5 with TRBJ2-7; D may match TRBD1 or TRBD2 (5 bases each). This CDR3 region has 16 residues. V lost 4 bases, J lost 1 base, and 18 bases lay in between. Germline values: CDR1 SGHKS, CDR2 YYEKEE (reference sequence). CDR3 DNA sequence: TGTGCCAGCAGCAAGGGACCGCCCAGCCTTTCCTACGAGCAGTACTTC. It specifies CASSKGPPSLSYEQYF.

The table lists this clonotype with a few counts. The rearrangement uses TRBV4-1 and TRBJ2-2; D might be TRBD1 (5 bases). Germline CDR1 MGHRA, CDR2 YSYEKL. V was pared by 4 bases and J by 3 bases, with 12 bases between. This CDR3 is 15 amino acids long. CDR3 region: CASSRQGRDTGELFF. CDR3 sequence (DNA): TGCGCCAGCAGCCGGCAGGGAAGGGACACCGGGGAGCTGTTTTTT.

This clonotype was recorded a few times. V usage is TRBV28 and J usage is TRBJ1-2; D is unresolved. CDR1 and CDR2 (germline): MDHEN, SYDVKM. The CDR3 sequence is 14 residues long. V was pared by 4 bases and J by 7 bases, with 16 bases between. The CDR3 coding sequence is TGTGCCAGCAGTTCCCCCGAGGGCTCCCGTGGCTACACCTTC. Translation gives CASSSPEGSRGYTF.

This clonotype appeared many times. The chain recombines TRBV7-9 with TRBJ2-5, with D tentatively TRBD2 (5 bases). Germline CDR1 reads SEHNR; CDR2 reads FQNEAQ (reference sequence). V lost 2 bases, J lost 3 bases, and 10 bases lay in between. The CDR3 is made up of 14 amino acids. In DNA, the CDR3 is TGTGCCAGCAGCTTACTGGACTGGGAAGAGACCCAGTACTTC. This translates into CASSLLDWEETQYF. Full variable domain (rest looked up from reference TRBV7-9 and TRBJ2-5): DTGVSQNPRHKITKRGQNVTFRCDPISEHNRLYWYRQTLGQGPEFLTYFQNEAQLEKSRLLSDRFSAERPKGSFSTLEIQRTEQGDSAMYLCASSLLDWEETQYFGPGTRLLVL.

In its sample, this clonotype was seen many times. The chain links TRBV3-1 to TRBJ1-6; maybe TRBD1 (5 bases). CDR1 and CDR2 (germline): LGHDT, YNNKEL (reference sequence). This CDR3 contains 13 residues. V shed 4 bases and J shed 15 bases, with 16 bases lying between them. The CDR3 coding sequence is TGTGCCAGCAGCCCGGGACCGACTGGGTTCCTCCACTTT. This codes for CASSPGPTGFLHF.

CDR3: CASSFTGGNTDTQYF. In DNA form, the CDR3 reads TGTGCCAGCAGCTTTACAGGGGGAAACACAGATACGCAGTATTTT. This rearrangement joins TRBV7-3 to TRBJ2-3; 8 nucleotides align to TRBD1. The length of the CDR3 is 15 residues. V dropped 3 bases and J dropped 2; count of bases not matched to a gene: 4. Germline assignment: CDR1 SGHTA and CDR2 FQGTGA.

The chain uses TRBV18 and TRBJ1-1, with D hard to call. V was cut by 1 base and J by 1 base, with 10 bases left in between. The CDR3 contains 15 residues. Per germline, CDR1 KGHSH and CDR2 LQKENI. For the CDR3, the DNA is TGTGCCAGCTCACCACGCTCGCGGCAGAACACTGAAGCTTTCTTT. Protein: CASSPRSRQNTEAFF.

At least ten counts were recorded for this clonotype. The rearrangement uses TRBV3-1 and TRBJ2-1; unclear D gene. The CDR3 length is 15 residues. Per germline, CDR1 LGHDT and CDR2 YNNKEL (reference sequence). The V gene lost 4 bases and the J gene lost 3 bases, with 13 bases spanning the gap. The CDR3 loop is CASSPTDTRYNEQFF. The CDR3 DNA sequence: TGTGCCAGCAGCCCGACTGACACCCGCTACAATGAGCAGTTCTTC.

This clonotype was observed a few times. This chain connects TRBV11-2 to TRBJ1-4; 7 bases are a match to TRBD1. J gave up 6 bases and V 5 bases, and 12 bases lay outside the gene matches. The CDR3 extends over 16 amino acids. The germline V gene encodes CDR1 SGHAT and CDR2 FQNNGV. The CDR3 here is CASSPKLGDRDEKLFF. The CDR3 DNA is TGTGCCAGCAGCCCGAAGTTGGGGGACAGAGATGAAAAACTGTTTTTT.

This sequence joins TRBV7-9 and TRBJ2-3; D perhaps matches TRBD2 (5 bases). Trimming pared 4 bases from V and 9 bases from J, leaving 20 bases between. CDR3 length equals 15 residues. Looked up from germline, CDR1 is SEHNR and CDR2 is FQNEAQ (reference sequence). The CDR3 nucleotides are TGTGCCAGCAGCTCCCCCGGACGTTCGGGGTGGACGCAGTATTTT. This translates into CASSSPGRSGWTQYF.

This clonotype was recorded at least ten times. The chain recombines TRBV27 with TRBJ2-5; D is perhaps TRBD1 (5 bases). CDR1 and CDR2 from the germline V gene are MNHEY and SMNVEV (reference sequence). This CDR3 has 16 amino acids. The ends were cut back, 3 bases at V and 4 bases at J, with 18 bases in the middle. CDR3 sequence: CASSFEASGYGETQYF. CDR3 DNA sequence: TGTGCCAGCAGTTTCGAAGCGTCAGGGTACGGAGAGACCCAGTACTTC.